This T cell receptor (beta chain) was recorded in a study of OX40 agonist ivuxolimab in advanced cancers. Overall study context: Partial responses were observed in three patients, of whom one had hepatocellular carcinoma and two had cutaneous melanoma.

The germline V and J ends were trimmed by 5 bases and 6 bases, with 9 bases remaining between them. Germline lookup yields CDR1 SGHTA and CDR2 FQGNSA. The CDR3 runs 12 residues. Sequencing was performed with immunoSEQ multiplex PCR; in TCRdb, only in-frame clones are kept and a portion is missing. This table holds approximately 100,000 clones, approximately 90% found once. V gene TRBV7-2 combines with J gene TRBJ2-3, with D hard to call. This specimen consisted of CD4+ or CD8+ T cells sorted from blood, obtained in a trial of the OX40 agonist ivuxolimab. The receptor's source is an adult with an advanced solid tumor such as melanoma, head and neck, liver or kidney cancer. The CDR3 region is CASSAYGDTQYF. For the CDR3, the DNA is TGTGCCAGCAGCGCCTATGGTGATACGCAGTATTTT.